Given below is one T cell receptor beta chain in context. Its antigen is unidentified. This record belongs to a study of CD8 T cells in ankylosing spondylitis. Study outcomes and limitations: The study identified a TCR beta motif of several highly homologous variants that appeared characteristic of ankylosing spondylitis blood. The disease-linked clones had a CD8+ phenotype and low blood frequencies. Reported data indicate significant enrichment of disease-linked clones within matched ankylosing spondylitis synovial fluid.

This CDR3 has 13 amino acids. The germline V gene has CDR1 SGHTA and CDR2 FQGTGA. Between the trimmed V and J ends, which lost 6 bases and 6 bases, there was a span of 14 bases. Researchers built TCR beta libraries using quantitative 5'-RACE with molecular barcodes. TCRdb processed the 5' RACE reads anew with MiXCR; each CDR3 protein has one entry. This table has roughly 150,000 distinct CDR3 sequences, approximately 7.4% appearing once. The sample was blood, either unsorted or a sorted T cell fraction (not recorded which). The sequence was obtained from a female donor with ankylosing spondylitis or in good health (not recorded which). The V gene is TRBV7-3, the J gene TRBJ1-2; D is possibly TRBD1 (5 bases). The CDR3 reads CASRPRGKDGYTF. In DNA, the CDR3 is TGTGCCAGCAGGCCTAGGGGCAAAGATGGCTACACCTTC.